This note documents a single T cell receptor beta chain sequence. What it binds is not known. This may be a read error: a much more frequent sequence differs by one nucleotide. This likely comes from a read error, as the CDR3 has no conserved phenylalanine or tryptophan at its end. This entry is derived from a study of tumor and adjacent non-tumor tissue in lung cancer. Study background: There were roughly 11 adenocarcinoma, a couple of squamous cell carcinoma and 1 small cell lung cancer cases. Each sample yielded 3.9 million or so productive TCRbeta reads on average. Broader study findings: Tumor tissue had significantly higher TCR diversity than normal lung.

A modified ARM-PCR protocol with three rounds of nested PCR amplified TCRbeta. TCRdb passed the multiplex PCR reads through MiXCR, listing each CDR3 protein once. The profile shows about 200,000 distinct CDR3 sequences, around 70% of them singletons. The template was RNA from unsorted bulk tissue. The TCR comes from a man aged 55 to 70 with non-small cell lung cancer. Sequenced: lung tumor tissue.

CDR3: CSGMASGTYEQYY. CDR3 in DNA: TGCAGTGGGATGGCTAGCGGAACCTACGAGCAGTACTAC. V and J are TRBV20-1 and TRBJ2-7; 7 nucleotides align to TRBD2. V gave up 7 bases and J gave up 2 bases; unmatched junction bases: 8. The germline V gene has CDR1 DFQATT and CDR2 SNEGSKA (reference sequence). This CDR3 contains 13 residues.